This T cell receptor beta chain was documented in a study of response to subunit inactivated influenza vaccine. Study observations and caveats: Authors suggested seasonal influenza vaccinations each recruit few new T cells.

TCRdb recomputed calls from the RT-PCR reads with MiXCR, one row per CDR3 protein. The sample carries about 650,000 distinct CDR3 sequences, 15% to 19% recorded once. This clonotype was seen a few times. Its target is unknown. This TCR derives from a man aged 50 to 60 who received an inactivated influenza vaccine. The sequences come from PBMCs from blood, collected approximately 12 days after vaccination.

The CDR3 nucleotides are TGTGCCAGCAGTTACTCGATAGGGACAAACACTGAAGCTTTCTTT. It yields the protein CASSYSIGTNTEAFF. V is TRBV6-5 and J is TRBJ1-1; D might be TRBD1 (6 bases). The CDR3 loop spans 15 amino acids. Germline CDR1 reads MNHEY; CDR2 reads SVGAGI. Trimming removed 0 bases from V and 2 bases from J, with 10 bases in between.